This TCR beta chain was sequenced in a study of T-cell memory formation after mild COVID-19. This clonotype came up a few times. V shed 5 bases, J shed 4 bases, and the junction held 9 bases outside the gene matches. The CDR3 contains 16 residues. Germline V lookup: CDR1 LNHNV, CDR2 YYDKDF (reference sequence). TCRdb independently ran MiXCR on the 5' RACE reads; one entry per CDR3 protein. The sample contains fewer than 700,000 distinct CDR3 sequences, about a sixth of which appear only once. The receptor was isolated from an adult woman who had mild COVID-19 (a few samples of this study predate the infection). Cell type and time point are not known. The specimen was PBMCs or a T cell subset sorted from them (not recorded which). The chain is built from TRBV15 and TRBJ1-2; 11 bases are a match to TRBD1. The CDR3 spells CATSGTGGSPGYGYTF. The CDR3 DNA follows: TGTGCCACCAGCGGGACAGGGGGATCTCCAGGCTATGGCTACACCTTC.